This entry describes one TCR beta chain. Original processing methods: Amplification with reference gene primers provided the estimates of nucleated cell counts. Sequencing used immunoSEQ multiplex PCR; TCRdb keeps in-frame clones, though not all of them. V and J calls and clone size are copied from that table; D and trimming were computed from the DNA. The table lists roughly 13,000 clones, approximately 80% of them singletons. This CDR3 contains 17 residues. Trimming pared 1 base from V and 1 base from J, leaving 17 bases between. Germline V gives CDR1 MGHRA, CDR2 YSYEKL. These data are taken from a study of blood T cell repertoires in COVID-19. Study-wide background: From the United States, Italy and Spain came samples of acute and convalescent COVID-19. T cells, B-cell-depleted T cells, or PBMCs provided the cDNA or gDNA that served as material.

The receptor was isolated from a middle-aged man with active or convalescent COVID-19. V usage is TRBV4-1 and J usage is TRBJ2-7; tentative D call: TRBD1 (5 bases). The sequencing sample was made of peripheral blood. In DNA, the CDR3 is TGCGCCAGCAGCCAAGGGGAAGGTGGTGCAGGGTCCTACGAGCAGTACTTC. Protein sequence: CASSQGEGGAGSYEQYF.